This T cell receptor beta chain was sequenced for a study of CD8+CD57+ T cells in acquired aplastic anemia. TCR beta VDJ and CDR3 profiling used genomic DNA as template. One entry per CDR3 protein, called by TCRdb with MiXCR from the reads. The repertoire holds 450,000 to 550,000 distinct CDR3 sequences, with approximately 32% as singletons. Trimming took off 7 bases at V and 2 bases at J, with 9 bases between the two ends. This CDR3 has 12 residues. Per the germline V gene, CDR1 is WNHNN and CDR2 is SYGVQD (reference sequence). The authors sequenced patients whose flow cytometry had shown CD8+CD57+ cell expansion.

This sequence was found in a human donor with aplastic anemia. The sample comprised sorted CD4+, CD8+, or CD8+CD57+ T cells (not recorded which) from PBMCs. The chain is built from TRBV10-1 and TRBJ2-7, with D hard to call. In DNA, the CDR3 is TGCGCCAGCATGAGTGGCACCTACGAGCAGTACGTC. Protein: CASMSGTYEQYV.